Listed below are T cell receptor beta chains from one sample, sequenced in a study of immune cell composition in non-small cell lung cancer. Sequencing was performed with immunoSEQ multiplex PCR; in TCRdb, only in-frame clones are kept and a portion is missing. The sample contains almost 2,500 clones, roughly 80% of which appear only once. Material for sequencing was non-adjacent lung tissue. These TCRs come from a human donor with non-small cell lung cancer. CDR3s include the opening cysteine and the closing phenylalanine or tryptophan. The D gene is left open where the match is weak. Rows give clone size only sometimes, using once, few, many, or a class for an expanded clone.

TRBV5-5,TRBD1,NA,TRBJ1-2,TGTGCCAGCAGCGCGACAGGGTCCGGGTGGGGTAGCTACACCTTC,CASSATGSGWGSYTF
TRBV6-1,TRBD1,NA,TRBJ1-3,TGTGCCAGCAGGGGACAGGGAAACACCATATATTTT,CASRGQGNTIYF
TRBV5-1,TRBD1,NA,TRBJ2-1,TGCGCCAGCAGCTTGGGGGACAGGGCGAACAATGAGCAGTTCTTC,CASSLGDRANNEQFF
TRBV19,TRBD1,NA,TRBJ1-1,TGTGCCAGTAGTATTACAGGGGGCACTGAAGCTTTCTTT,CASSITGGTEAFF
TRBV18,NA,NA,TRBJ2-1,TGTGCCAGCTCACCGGGGGGGGCCTATGAGCAGTTCTTC,CASSPGGAYEQFF
TRBV5-1,NA,NA,TRBJ2-5,TGCGCCAGCAGCTTGGTGGGGGGTAGCGACCAAGAGACCCAGTACTTC,CASSLVGGSDQETQYF
TRBV19,TRBD1,NA,TRBJ1-5,TGTGCCAGTAGCATTGGACAGGGAATATCTCAGCCCCAGCATTTT,CASSIGQGISQPQHF
TRBV19,TRBD2,NA,TRBJ2-5,TGTGCCAGTAGTAGGGGACTACAAGAGACCCAGTACTTC,CASSRGLQETQYF
TRBV11-3,NA,NA,TRBJ2-2,TGTGCCAGCAGCCCCGTAGGGGCGAACACCGGGGAGCTGTTTTTT,CASSPVGANTGELFF
TRBV2,TRBD2,NA,TRBJ2-3,TGTGCCAGCGGAGATAGCGGGGGGGCCAGCACAGATACGCAGTATTTT,CASGDSGGASTDTQYF
TRBV28,NA,once,TRBJ1-1,TGTGCCAGTACGAGGGCAGGCCTCATGAACACTGAAGCTTTCTTT,CASTRAGLMNTEAFF
TRBV6-1,NA,NA,TRBJ2-7,TGTGCCAGCAGTGAAACTCTCTCCTACGAGCAGTACTTC,CASSETLSYEQYF